Given below is one TCR beta chain in context. This CDR3 spans 12 amino acids. Trimming took 8 bases from V and 2 from J, leaving 11 bases between them. Germline V gives CDR1 GTSNPN, CDR2 SVGIG (reference sequence). The data belong to a study of shared clonotypes between healthy human individuals. It was around 190 ng DNA, 31,000 or so T cell genomes, that sorted-subset replicate PCRs used. Using immunoSEQ multiplex PCR, the repertoire was profiled, and TCRdb retains in-frame clones only, with some absent. In the table there are some 2,400,000 clones, approximately 96% of which are singletons. V gene TRBV30 combines with J gene TRBJ2-3; tentative D call: TRBD2 (6 bases). The receptor was isolated from a man aged 18 to 35 in good health. Sequencing was carried out using naive CD4+ T cells sorted from blood. Subset in this sample: CD45RA+ positively selected. CDR3 protein: CALAFVTDTQYF. CDR3 nucleotide sequence: TGTGCCCTAGCGTTTGTCACAGATACGCAGTATTTT.